This record concerns one TCR beta chain sequence. Its matching antigen is unknown. The Oncomine TCR Beta short-read assay was applied to DNA of cultured CD4+ T cells. TCRdb processed the PCR reads anew with MiXCR; each CDR3 protein has one entry. Counted here are 23,000 or so distinct CDR3 sequences, over 60% occurring once; the ten biggest clones make up about a fifth. The data originate from a study of vaccination and CD4 T cells after COVID-19. The wider study: The convalescent group had six males, four females, seven Caucasians, two Asians, one multiracial.

Treatment denoted: roughly nine-day PBMC culture with coronavirus spike peptide pools or control peptides (ViraFEST assay). Alongside approximately 11 IU/ml IL-2 and about 9.1 ug/ml peptide pools, PBMCs were cultured at approximately 2 million per well. Trimming stripped 3 bases from V and 10 bases from J, with 15 bases between. Germline V CDR1 and CDR2: LNHDA, SQIVND (reference sequence). The CDR3 runs 13 residues. The V gene is TRBV19, the J gene TRBJ1-2, with D maybe TRBD1 (5 bases). The receptor comes from a human donor who received a COVID-19 vaccine. The sequenced sample was CD4+ T cells from blood, cultured in vitro, obtained after SARS-CoV-2 vaccination. As DNA, the CDR3 is TGTGCCAGTAGTATCCAGGACCGAGGGGACTACACCTTC. Translation gives CASSIQDRGDYTF.